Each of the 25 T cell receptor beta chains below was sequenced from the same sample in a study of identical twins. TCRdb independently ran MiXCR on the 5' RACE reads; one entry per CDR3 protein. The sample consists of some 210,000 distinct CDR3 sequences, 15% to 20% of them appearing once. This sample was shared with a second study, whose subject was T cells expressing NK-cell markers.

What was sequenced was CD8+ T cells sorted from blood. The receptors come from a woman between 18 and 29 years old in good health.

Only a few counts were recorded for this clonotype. The CDR3 loop is CASSATPGSSYNEQFF. The CDR3 DNA is TGTGCCAGCAGCGCAACCCCCGGGAGCTCCTACAATGAGCAGTTCTTC. The chain carries TRBV7-9 and TRBJ2-1, with D tentatively TRBD2 (6 bases). Germline V gene sequence: CDR1 SEHNR, CDR2 FQNEAQ (reference sequence). The CDR3 contains 16 residues. The germline V and J ends were trimmed by 5 bases and 0 bases, with 14 bases remaining between them.

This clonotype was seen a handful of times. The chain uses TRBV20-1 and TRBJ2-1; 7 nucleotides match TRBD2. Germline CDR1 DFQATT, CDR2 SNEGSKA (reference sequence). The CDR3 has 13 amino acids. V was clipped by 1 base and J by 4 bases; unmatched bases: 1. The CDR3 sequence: CSARASGYNEQFF. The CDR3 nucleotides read TGCAGTGCTAGAGCTAGCGGATACAATGAGCAGTTCTTC.

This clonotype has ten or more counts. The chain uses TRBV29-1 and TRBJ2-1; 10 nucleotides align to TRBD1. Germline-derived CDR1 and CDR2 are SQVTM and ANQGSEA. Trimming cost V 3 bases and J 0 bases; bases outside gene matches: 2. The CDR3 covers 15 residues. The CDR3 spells CSVEGDRGSYNEQFF. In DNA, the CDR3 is TGCAGCGTTGAGGGGGACAGGGGCTCCTACAATGAGCAGTTCTTC.

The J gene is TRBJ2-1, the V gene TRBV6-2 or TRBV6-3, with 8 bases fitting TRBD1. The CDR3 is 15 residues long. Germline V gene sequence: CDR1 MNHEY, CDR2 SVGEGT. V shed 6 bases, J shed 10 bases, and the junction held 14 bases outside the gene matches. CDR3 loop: CASRIETGEAHEQFF. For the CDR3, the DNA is TGTGCCAGCAGAATCGAGACAGGGGAGGCGCACGAGCAGTTCTTC.

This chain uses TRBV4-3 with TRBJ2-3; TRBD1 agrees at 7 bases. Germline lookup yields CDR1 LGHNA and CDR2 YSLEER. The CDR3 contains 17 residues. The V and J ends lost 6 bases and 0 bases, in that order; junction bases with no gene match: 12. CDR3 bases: TGCGCCAGCAGTCTGACAGGGCCAGGTTTGAGCACAGATACGCAGTATTTT. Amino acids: CASSLTGPGLSTDTQYF.

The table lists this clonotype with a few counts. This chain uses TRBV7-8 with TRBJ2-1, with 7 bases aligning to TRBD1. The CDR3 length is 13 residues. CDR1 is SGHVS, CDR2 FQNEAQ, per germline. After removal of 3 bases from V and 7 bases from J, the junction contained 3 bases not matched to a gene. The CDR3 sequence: CASSFEQGNEQFF. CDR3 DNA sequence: TGTGCCAGCAGCTTCGAACAGGGGAATGAGCAGTTCTTC.

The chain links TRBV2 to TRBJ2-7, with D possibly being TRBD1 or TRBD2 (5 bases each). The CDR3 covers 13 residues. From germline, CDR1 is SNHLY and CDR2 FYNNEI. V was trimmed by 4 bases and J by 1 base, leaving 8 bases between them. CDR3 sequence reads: CASSAGPSYEQYF. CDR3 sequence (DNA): TGTGCCAGCAGTGCGGGACCATCCTACGAGCAGTACTTC.

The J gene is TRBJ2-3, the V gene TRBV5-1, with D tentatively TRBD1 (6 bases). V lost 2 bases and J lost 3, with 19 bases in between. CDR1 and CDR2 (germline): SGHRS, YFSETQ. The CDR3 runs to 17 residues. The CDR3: CASSFRLTGVVTDTQYF. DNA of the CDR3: TGCGCCAGCAGCTTCCGACTGACAGGAGTCGTAACAGATACGCAGTATTTT.

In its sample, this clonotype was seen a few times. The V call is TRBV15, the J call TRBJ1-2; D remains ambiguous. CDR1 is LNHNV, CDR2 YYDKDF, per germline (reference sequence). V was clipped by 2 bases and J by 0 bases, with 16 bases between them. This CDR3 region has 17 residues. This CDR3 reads CATSRPSDVQANYGYTF. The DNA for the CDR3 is TGTGCCACCAGCAGACCTTCGGACGTACAAGCTAACTATGGCTACACCTTC.

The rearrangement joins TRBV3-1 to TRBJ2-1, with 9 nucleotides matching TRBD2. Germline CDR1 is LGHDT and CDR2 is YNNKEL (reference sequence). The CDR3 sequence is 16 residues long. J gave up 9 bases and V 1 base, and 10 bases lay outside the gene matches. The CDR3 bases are TGTGCCAGCAGCCAAGTTGCGGGGGGGCCGTCCACTGAGCAGTTCTTC. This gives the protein CASSQVAGGPSTEQFF.

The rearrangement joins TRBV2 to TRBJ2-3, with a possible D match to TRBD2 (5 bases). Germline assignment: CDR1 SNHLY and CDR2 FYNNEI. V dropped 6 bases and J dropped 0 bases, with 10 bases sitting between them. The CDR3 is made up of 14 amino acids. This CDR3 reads CASRPGMSTDTQYF. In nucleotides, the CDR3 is TGTGCCAGCAGGCCGGGAATGAGCACAGATACGCAGTATTTT.

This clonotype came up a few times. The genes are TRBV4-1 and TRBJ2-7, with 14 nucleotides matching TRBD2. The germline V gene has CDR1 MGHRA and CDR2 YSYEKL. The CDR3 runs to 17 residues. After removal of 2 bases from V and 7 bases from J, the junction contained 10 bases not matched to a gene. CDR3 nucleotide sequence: TGCGCCAGCAGCCAACATAAGACTAGCGGGGGGGCAGAGGAGCAGTACTTC. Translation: CASSQHKTSGGAEEQYF.

DNA of the CDR3: TGTGCCAGCAGAAGCCGGGACGTCAACACCGGGGAGCTGTTTTTT. Its protein is CASRSRDVNTGELFF. The chain employs TRBV27 and TRBJ2-2; D could derive from TRBD1 or TRBD2 (5 bases each). Trimming stripped 6 bases from V and 2 bases from J, with 13 bases between. This CDR3 has 15 amino acids. Germline V gives CDR1 MNHEY, CDR2 SMNVEV (reference sequence).

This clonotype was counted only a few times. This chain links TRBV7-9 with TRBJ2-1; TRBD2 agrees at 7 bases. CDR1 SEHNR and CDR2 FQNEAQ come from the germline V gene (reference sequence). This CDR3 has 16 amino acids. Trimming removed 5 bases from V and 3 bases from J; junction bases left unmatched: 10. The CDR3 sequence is CASSPYTGGDYNEQFF. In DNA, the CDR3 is TGTGCCAGCAGCCCCTATACGGGGGGAGACTACAATGAGCAGTTCTTC.

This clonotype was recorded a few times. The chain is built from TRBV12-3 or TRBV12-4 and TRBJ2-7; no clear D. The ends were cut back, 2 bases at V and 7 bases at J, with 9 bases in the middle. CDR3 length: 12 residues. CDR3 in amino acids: CASSLFLKEQYF. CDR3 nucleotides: TGTGCCAGCAGTTTATTTCTGAAGGAGCAGTACTTC.

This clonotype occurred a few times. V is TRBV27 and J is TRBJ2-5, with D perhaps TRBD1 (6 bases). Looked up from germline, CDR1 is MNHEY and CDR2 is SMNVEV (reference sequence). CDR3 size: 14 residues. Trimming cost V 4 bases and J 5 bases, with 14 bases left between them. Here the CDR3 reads CASSSDRSRETQYF. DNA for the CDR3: TGTGCCAGCAGTTCGGACAGATCCCGGGAGACCCAGTACTTC.

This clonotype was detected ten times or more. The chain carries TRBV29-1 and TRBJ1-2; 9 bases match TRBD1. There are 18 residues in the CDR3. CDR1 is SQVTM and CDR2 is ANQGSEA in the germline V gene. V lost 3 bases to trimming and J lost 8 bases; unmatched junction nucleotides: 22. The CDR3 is CSVEQDPGQGSLQRGYTF. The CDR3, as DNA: TGCAGCGTTGAGCAAGATCCGGGACAGGGATCCCTTCAGCGGGGCTACACCTTC.

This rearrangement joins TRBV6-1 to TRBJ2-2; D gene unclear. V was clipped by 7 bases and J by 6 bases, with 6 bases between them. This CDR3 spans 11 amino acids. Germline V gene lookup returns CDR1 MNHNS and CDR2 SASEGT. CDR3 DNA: TGTGCCAGCATAGGGTCCGGGGAGCTGTTTTTT. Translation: CASIGSGELFF.

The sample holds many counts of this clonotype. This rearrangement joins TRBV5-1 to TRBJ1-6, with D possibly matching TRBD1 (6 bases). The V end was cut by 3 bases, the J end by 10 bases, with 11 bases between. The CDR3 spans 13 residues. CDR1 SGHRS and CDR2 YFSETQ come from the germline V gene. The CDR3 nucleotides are TGCGCCAGCAGCTCCAGGGGAGACTCACCCCTCCACTTT. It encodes CASSSRGDSPLHF.

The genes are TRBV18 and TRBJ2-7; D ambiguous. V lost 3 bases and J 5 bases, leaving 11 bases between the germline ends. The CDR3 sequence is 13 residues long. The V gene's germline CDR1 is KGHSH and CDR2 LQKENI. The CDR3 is CASSPFGIHEQYF. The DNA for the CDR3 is TGTGCCAGCTCACCCTTCGGTATCCACGAGCAGTACTTC.

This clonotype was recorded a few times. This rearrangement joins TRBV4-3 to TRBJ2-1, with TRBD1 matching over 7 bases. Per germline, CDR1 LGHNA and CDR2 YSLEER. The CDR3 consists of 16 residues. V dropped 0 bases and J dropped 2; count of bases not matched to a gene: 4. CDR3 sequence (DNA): TGCGCCAGCAGCCAAGATTTTACAGGGGCCTACAATGAGCAGTTCTTC. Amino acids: CASSQDFTGAYNEQFF.

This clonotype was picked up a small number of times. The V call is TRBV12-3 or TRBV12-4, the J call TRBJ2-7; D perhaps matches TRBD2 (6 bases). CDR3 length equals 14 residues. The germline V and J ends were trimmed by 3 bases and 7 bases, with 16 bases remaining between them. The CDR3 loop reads CASSFRDWGGEQYF. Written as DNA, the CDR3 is TGTGCCAGCAGTTTTCGCGACTGGGGAGGTGAGCAGTACTTC.

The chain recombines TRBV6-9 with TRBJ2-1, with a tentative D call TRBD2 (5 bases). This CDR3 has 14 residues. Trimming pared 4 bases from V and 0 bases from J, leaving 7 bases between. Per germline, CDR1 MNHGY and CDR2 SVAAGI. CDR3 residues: CASSSGVSYNEQFF. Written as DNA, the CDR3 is TGTGCCAGCAGTTCCGGGGTCTCCTACAATGAGCAGTTCTTC.

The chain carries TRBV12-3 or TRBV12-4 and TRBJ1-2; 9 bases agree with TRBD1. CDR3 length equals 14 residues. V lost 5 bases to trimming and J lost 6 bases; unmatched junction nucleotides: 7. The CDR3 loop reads CASSADRGWNGYTF. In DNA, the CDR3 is TGTGCCAGCAGTGCGGACAGGGGTTGGAATGGCTACACCTTC.

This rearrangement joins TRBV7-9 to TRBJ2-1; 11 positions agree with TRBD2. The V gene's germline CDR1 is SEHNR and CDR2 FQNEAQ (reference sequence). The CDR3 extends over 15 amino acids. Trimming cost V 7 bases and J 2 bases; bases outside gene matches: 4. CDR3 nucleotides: TGTGCCAGCAAGGCGACTAGCGGGGCCTACAATGAGCAGTTCTTC. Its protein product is CASKATSGAYNEQFF.